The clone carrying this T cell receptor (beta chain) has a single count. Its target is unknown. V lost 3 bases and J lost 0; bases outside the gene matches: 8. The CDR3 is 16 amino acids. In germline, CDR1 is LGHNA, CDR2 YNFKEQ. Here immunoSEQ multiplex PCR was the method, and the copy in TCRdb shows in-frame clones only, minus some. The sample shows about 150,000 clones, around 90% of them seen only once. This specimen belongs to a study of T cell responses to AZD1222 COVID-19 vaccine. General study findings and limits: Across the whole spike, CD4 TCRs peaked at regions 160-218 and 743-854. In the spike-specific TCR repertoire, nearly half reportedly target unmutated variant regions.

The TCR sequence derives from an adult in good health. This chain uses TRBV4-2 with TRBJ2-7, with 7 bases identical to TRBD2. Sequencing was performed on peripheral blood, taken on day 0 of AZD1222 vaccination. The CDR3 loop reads CASSQPSGVLSYEQYF. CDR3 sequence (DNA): TGTGCCAGCAGCCAGCCTAGCGGTGTTCTCTCCTACGAGCAGTACTTC.